The 7 T cell receptor beta chains reported below all come from one sample, sequenced in a study of neurological immune-mediated disorders (dated by TCRdb to the late 2010s). The receptor library was made with 5' RACE. Instrument on record: Illumina HiSeq 2500. The raw public reads went through TCRdb reprocessing: fastp at Q25, MiXCR clone calling, in-frame beta chains kept. Identical CDR3 protein sequences are pooled into one entry, listed with their most common genes and DNA. For this sample the table gives under 80,000 distinct CDR3 sequences, of which about 14% were detected only once. The top ten constitute roughly 7.3% of the sample. Sequenced: PBMCs. The receptors shown here come from a woman in her fifties or sixties in good health.

V is TRBV29-1 and J is TRBJ1-1; a possible D gene is TRBD1 (6 bases). The V gene lost 6 bases and the J gene lost 0 bases, with 14 bases spanning the gap. CDR1 and CDR2 (germline): SQVTM, ANQGSEA. The CDR3 runs 14 residues. DNA for the CDR3: TGCAGCGTCCTACAGGGTTCGATGAACACTGAAGCTTTCTTT. Protein: CSVLQGSMNTEAFF.

Turning to this clonotype: One junction end does not reproduce the germline sequence, and a read error may be involved. The chain is built from TRBV2 and TRBJ2-3; D is perhaps TRBD2 (5 bases). CDR3 length: 15 residues. CDR1 SNHLY and CDR2 FYNNEI come from the germline V gene. The CDR3 here is CASSVTRASTDSQYF. DNA for the CDR3: TGTGCCAGCAGTGTTACTCGTGCTAGCACAGATTCGCAGTATTTT.

This clonotype was recorded at least ten times. The chain combines TRBV4-1 with TRBJ2-7; possible D gene TRBD2, 7 bases. Germline assignment: CDR1 MGHRA and CDR2 YSYEKL. This CDR3 comprises 16 residues. Trimming took off 0 bases at V and 4 bases at J, with 16 bases between the two ends. The chain's CDR3 is CASSQDTGGGIYEQYF. CDR3 coding DNA: TGCGCCAGCAGCCAAGATACAGGCGGGGGCATTTACGAGCAGTACTTC.

The CDR3 nucleotides read TGTGCCAGCAGCCAAGAGATCTATGGCTACACCTTC. It codes for CASSQEIYGYTF. V gene TRBV4-2 combines with J gene TRBJ1-2; no clear D gene. The ends were cut back, 0 bases at V and 4 bases at J, with 3 bases in the middle. The CDR3 length is 12 residues. Germline V lookup: CDR1 LGHNA, CDR2 YNFKEQ.

This clonotype was counted many times. The V call is TRBV9, the J call TRBJ2-1; D call uncertain. Trimming pared 1 base from V and 4 bases from J, leaving 21 bases between. CDR3 length: 18 residues. Germline assignment: CDR1 SGDLS and CDR2 YYNGEE. This CDR3 is CASSVRPPRKWVYNEQFF. The DNA of the CDR3 is TGTGCCAGCAGCGTACGACCCCCTAGAAAATGGGTTTACAATGAGCAGTTCTTC.

There are a few counts of this clonotype. The genes are TRBV5-1 and TRBJ2-7; 8 nucleotides line up with TRBD1. Germline V gene data show CDR1 as SGHRS and CDR2 as YFSETQ. The CDR3 has 14 amino acids. V was clipped by 2 bases and J by 5 bases; unmatched bases: 6. CDR3 DNA sequence: TGCGCCAGCAGCTTCACCGGGACAGGCGACGAGCAGTACTTC. Protein product: CASSFTGTGDEQYF.

This clonotype was counted ten times or more. The chain has TRBV25-1 and TRBJ2-5; 7 bases are a match to TRBD1. V shed 1 base, J shed 1 base, and the junction held 3 bases outside the gene matches. The CDR3 runs to 15 residues. Germline V gene data show CDR1 as MGHDK and CDR2 as SYGVNS. The CDR3 nucleotides are TGTGCCAGCAGTGAATTAGCAGGGGGCCAAGAGACCCAGTACTTC. Translated: CASSELAGGQETQYF.